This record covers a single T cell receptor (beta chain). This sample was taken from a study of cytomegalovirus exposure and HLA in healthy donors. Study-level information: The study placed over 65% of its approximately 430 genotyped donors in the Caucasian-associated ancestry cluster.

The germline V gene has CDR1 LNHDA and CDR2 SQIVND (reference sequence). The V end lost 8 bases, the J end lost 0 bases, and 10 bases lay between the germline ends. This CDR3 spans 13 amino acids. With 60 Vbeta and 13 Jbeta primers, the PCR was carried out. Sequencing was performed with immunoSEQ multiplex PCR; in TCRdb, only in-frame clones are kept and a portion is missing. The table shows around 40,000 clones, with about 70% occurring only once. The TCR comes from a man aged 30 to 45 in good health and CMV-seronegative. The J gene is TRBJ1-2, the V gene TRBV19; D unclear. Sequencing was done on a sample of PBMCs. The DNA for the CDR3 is TGTGCCAGTCATAGAGGCTCTAACTATGGCTACACCTTC. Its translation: CASHRGSNYGYTF.